The rows below give T cell receptor beta chains drawn from one sample of a study of human T cells and chemical hapten exposure. TCRdb re-called the RACE reads with MiXCR, one entry per CDR3 protein. The table lists fewer than 350,000 distinct CDR3 sequences, almost 8% of them singletons, with more than 1% in the top ten. This specimen consisted of whole blood, obtained in connection with sensitization to the hapten diphenylcyclopropenone (DPC). The source is a man aged 18 to 30 with alopecia areata. Some clones in this sample may be carry-over from other donors' samples. Each CDR3 is given with its conserved first and last residue. A D gene is named only where the DNA matches it firmly. Part of the rows lack a size; the others show once, few, many or a class for expanded clones.

D gene	clone size	V gene	J gene	CDR3 DNA	CDR3 protein
-	many	TRBV29-1	TRBJ2-7	TGCAGCGTTGTGTTTTGGCAGGGGCGATACGAGCAGTACTTC	CSVVFWQGRYEQYF
-	many	TRBV5-1	TRBJ1-1	TGCGCCAGCAGAATGGACGGAAGGGCGACCACTGAAGCTTTCTTT	CASRMDGRATTEAFF
-	-	TRBV20-1	TRBJ1-1	TGCAGTGCTAGAGACCCCGGGACATACAAAGCTTTCTTT	CSARDPGTYKAFF
TRBD1	-	TRBV5-4	TRBJ1-2	TGTGCCAGCAGTCAGGACAGGGGGGACTATGGCTACACCTTC	CASSQDRGDYGYTF
-	many	TRBV7-3	TRBJ1-1	TGTGCCAGCAGCTTAAGGCGGGGAACTAACACTGAAGCTTTCTTT	CASSLRRGTNTEAFF
-	-	TRBV3-1	TRBJ1-6	TGTGCCAGCAGCCAAGAAGGGGACGGTCATTCACCCCTCCACTTT	CASSQEGDGHSPLHF
TRBD1	-	TRBV18	TRBJ2-5	TGTGCCAGCTCACCCGGACAGGGGGCTAGAGAGACCCAGTACTTC	CASSPGQGARETQYF
TRBD1	few	TRBV11-2	TRBJ2-1	TGTGCCAGCAGCGCCGGGGGACAGGGGGCGAATGAGCAGTTCTTC	CASSAGGQGANEQFF
-	many	TRBV5-1	TRBJ2-7	TGCGCCAGCAGCCTAGACCCGGACGGTTACGAGCAGTACTTC	CASSLDPDGYEQYF
-	-	TRBV12-3/TRBV12-4	TRBJ1-3	TGTGCCAGCAGTGTACGCGAAGGAAACACCATATATTTT	CASSVREGNTIYF
-	few	TRBV5-1	TRBJ1-1	TGCGCCAGCAGCGTAGGACAGTTATACACTGAAGCTTTCTTT	CASSVGQLYTEAFF